This T cell receptor beta chain comes out of a study of T cell responses to AZD1222 COVID-19 vaccine. The sample holds a few counts of this clone. Its antigen is unknown. Germline CDR1 reads MGHRA; CDR2 reads YSYEKL. This CDR3 spans 15 amino acids. Trimming at V came to 3 bases and at J to 0 bases, leaving 3 bases not matched to a gene. Using immunoSEQ multiplex PCR, the repertoire was profiled, and TCRdb retains in-frame clones only, with some absent. Of roughly 120,000 clones listed, 85% to 90% are singletons. Study results and limitations: Spike-specific TCR depth and breadth grew after two AZD1222 doses. At study baseline, merely several AZD1222 recipients were seropositive. Close to half of spike-specific TCRs reportedly recognize unmutated variant regions. The sample set comprised mostly white British donors with more females, and clonal diversity was possibly underestimated.

The input for sequencing was peripheral blood, taken 28 days after the second AZD1222 dose. The clonotype originates from an adult who received the AZD1222 COVID-19 vaccine. This chain links TRBV4-1 with TRBJ1-2; 8 bases align to TRBD1. For the CDR3, the DNA is TGCGCCAGCAGCCAGGACAGGGCCACTAACTATGGCTACACCTTC. This translates into CASSQDRATNYGYTF.